A single sample gave rise to the 27 T cell receptor beta chains below, sequenced in a study of blood T cell repertoires in COVID-19. Using immunoSEQ multiplex PCR, the repertoire was profiled, and TCRdb retains in-frame clones only, with some absent. The sample gives approximately 89,000 clones, 80% of which show up once; roughly a fifth is in the top ten. Sequenced material: peripheral blood. The source is an elderly woman with acute or convalescent COVID-19.

This chain connects TRBV4-2 to TRBJ2-1, with D tentatively TRBD2 (5 bases). The ends were cut back, 1 base at V and 5 bases at J, with 18 bases in the middle. Germline V gene lookup returns CDR1 LGHNA and CDR2 YNFKEQ. The CDR3 is 17 residues long. CDR3 nucleotide sequence: TGTGCCAGCAGCCAAGTTGGCCGCCTAGCTTATCACAATGAGCAGTTCTTC. Translating gives CASSQVGRLAYHNEQFF.

The rearrangement links TRBV5-4 to TRBJ1-2; 10 bases fit TRBD1. The CDR3 runs 16 residues. CDR1 is SGHNT, CDR2 YYREEE, per germline (reference sequence). V was clipped by 7 bases and J by 2 bases; unmatched bases: 11. The CDR3 protein is CASGTNDRGPNYGYTF. In DNA form, the CDR3 reads TGTGCCAGCGGAACTAATGACAGGGGGCCAAACTATGGCTACACCTTC.

The table lists this clone with a count of one. The rearrangement joins TRBV7-6 to TRBJ2-7; 12 positions match TRBD2. The CDR3 spans 14 residues. CDR1 is SGHVS and CDR2 is FNYEAQ in the germline V gene. The junction had 2 bases not matched to a gene; V was cut back by 5 bases and J by 3 bases. The CDR3 nucleotides read TGTGCCAGCAGCATGACTAGCGGGAGCTACGAGCAGTACTTC. Its protein is CASSMTSGSYEQYF.

This chain joins TRBV5-1 and TRBJ1-1; 9 bases are shared with TRBD1. CDR1 and CDR2 (germline): SGHRS, YFSETQ. With 1 base clipped from V and 4 bases from J, the junction kept 5 bases outside the gene matches. The CDR3 length is 15 residues. CDR3 DNA: TGCGCCAGCAGCTTGTTCCGGACAGGGGCCACTGAAGCTTTCTTT. Translation: CASSLFRTGATEAFF.

This rearrangement joins TRBV19 to TRBJ1-2, with 7 bases that match TRBD1. V dropped 3 bases and J dropped 4; count of bases not matched to a gene: 5. This CDR3 is 14 amino acids long. Per the germline V gene, CDR1 is LNHDA and CDR2 is SQIVND (reference sequence). CDR3 amino acids: CASSIAAGGYGYTF. In DNA form, the CDR3 reads TGTGCCAGTAGTATTGCGGCAGGGGGCTATGGCTACACCTTC.

The rearrangement joins TRBV11-2 to TRBJ2-3; 9 positions match TRBD2. The V segment lost 2 bases and the J segment 5 bases; nucleotides outside the gene matches: 11. The CDR3 runs to 17 residues. Germline V lookup: CDR1 SGHAT, CDR2 FQNNGV. This chain's CDR3 is CASSLYKGGGAGDTQYF. The CDR3 nucleotides read TGTGCCAGCAGCTTATATAAGGGCGGGGGGGCCGGAGATACGCAGTATTTT.

The sample holds one count of this clone. V and J are TRBV18 and TRBJ1-2; D perhaps matches TRBD1 (6 bases). This CDR3 has 16 residues. Trimming cost V 2 bases and J 3 bases, with 16 bases left between them. Germline V gives CDR1 KGHSH, CDR2 LQKENI. CDR3 amino acids: CASSPRQRDRHYGYTF. The CDR3 coding sequence is TGTGCCAGCTCACCAAGGCAAAGAGACAGGCACTATGGCTACACCTTC.

The V call is TRBV12-3 or TRBV12-4, the J call TRBJ2-7; no reliable D call. Trimming left V 1 base short and J 6 bases short, with 7 bases between. CDR3 length: 12 amino acids. The CDR3 bases are TGTGCCAGCAGTTTAGGAGCACGCGAGCAGTACTTC. Protein product: CASSLGAREQYF.

V usage is TRBV10-3 and J usage is TRBJ2-7; tentative D call: TRBD2 (6 bases). Trimming stripped 6 bases from V and 1 base from J, with 7 bases between. The CDR3 has 12 amino acids. Germline CDR1 reads ENHRY; CDR2 reads SYGVKD. In DNA form, the CDR3 reads TGTGCCATCAGCGGGGGTTCCTACGAGCAGTACTTC. It translates to CAISGGSYEQYF.

The chain combines TRBV29-1 with TRBJ2-4, with 7 bases identical to TRBD1. Looked up from germline, CDR1 is SQVTM and CDR2 is ANQGSEA. The J segment lost 6 bases and the V segment lost 4 bases, leaving 15 bases of the junction unmatched. There are 16 residues in the CDR3. The CDR3 DNA follows: TGCAGCGTTGTCCCTACCGACACGGGACAGAGAAACATTCAGTACTTC. Its protein product is CSVVPTDTGQRNIQYF.

The sample holds a few counts of this clone. The gene calls are TRBV14 and TRBJ1-1; no clear D gene. V was clipped by 1 base and J by 3 bases, with 3 bases between them. The germline CDR1 and CDR2 sequences are SGHDN and FVKESK. This CDR3 contains 12 residues. CDR3 DNA sequence: TGTGCCAGCAGCCAAGCCTACACTGAAGCTTTCTTT. Its translation: CASSQAYTEAFF.

This rearrangement joins TRBV3-1 (or the pseudogene TRBV3-2) to TRBJ2-3, with 14 bases that match TRBD2. The CDR3 consists of 17 residues. The germline CDR1 and CDR2 sequences are LGHDT and YNNKEL (reference sequence). V lost 1 base to trimming and J lost 6 bases; unmatched junction nucleotides: 6. CDR3 region: CASSQGLAGGGEDTQYF. In nucleotides, the CDR3 is TGTGCCAGCAGCCAAGGACTAGCGGGAGGGGGGGAGGATACGCAGTATTTT.

The CDR3 DNA reads as TGCGCCAGCAGCCCCCTCGGACAGGGTCCTTACGAGCAGTACTTC. This codes for CASSPLGQGPYEQYF. The rearrangement links TRBV4-1 to TRBJ2-7; TRBD1 matches at 8 bases. Per germline, CDR1 MGHRA and CDR2 YSYEKL. The trim removed 4 bases at V and 4 bases at J, leaving 9 bases unmatched. CDR3 length equals 15 residues.

As concerns this clone: At the DNA level, this CDR3 is encoded by other sequences in the same sample as well. The CDR3 region is CASSPDRGYGYTF. In DNA, the CDR3 is TGTGCCAGCAGCCCAGACAGGGGTTATGGCTACACCTTC. The V and J genes are TRBV5-4 and TRBJ1-2; TRBD1 agrees at 8 bases. Germline CDR1 and CDR2: SGHNT and YYREEE (reference sequence). The length of the CDR3 is 13 residues. Trimming removed 4 bases from V and 5 bases from J; junction bases left unmatched: 4.

V usage is TRBV5-5 and J usage is TRBJ2-1; D gene unclear. Between the trimmed V and J ends, which lost 1 base and 2 bases, there was a span of 7 bases. This CDR3 is built from 14 residues. Per the germline V gene, CDR1 is SGHKS and CDR2 is YYEKEE (reference sequence). The CDR3 here is CASSLLGPYNEQFF. In DNA, the CDR3 is TGTGCCAGCAGCTTGCTTGGCCCCTACAATGAGCAGTTCTTC.

The V and J genes are TRBV5-4 and TRBJ2-1, with 8 bases identical to TRBD2. V dropped 2 bases and J dropped 4; count of bases not matched to a gene: 8. The CDR3 contains 16 residues. CDR1 and CDR2 from the germline V gene are SGHNT and YYREEE (reference sequence). The CDR3 bases are TGTGCCAGCAGCTTCGGAGCGGGAGCCTTTTACAATGAGCAGTTCTTC. Translated: CASSFGAGAFYNEQFF.

The genes are TRBV30 and TRBJ2-3, with D perhaps matching TRBD2 (5 bases). V lost 1 base and J 2 bases, leaving 19 bases between the germline ends. The germline gives CDR1 GTSNPN, CDR2 SVGIG (reference sequence). The length of the CDR3 is 17 residues. The CDR3 protein is CAWSGGEGIFLTDTQYF. CDR3 coding DNA: TGTGCCTGGAGTGGGGGAGAGGGCATCTTCCTCACAGATACGCAGTATTTT.

The chain links TRBV5-6 to TRBJ2-5; possible D gene TRBD2, 5 bases. The germline V and J ends were trimmed by 4 bases and 5 bases, with 12 bases remaining between them. The CDR3 consists of 13 residues. Looked up from germline, CDR1 is SGHDT and CDR2 is YYEEEE. Here the CDR3 reads CASSPWTGETQYF. In DNA, the CDR3 is TGTGCCAGCAGCCCCTGGACGGGGGAGACCCAGTACTTC.

In its sample, this clone was seen a few times. The chain uses TRBV7-6 and TRBJ1-1, with 8 bases matching TRBD1. The V gene's germline CDR1 is SGHVS and CDR2 FNYEAQ. The CDR3 loop spans 13 amino acids. Trimming at V came to 5 bases and at J to 3 bases, leaving 2 bases not matched to a gene. CDR3 in amino acids: CASSRQGYTEAFF. CDR3 nucleotide sequence: TGTGCCAGCAGCCGACAGGGGTACACTGAAGCTTTCTTT.

The rearrangement joins TRBV29-1 to TRBJ2-7; TRBD2 matches 7 bases. The V segment lost 6 bases and the J segment 5 bases; nucleotides outside the gene matches: 16. Germline loops: CDR1 SQVTM, CDR2 ANQGSEA. This CDR3 has 15 residues. The CDR3 nucleotides are TGCAGCGTCGTCGGCTTAGCGGGCGGCCGGGACGAGCAGTACTTC. Translated: CSVVGLAGGRDEQYF.

V usage is TRBV7-2 and J usage is TRBJ2-7, with a weak D call TRBD1 (6 bases). V shed 0 bases and J shed 2 bases, with 8 bases lying between them. The CDR3 spans 14 residues. Germline V gene lookup returns CDR1 SGHTA and CDR2 FQGNSA. The CDR3 coding sequence is TGTGCCAGCAGCTTAGCGCGGACAGCCTACGAGCAGTACTTC. Translation gives CASSLARTAYEQYF.

This clone has just a few counts. The CDR3 DNA reads TGCGCCAGCAGCTTGGGGTCAGGGGAAGAGACCCAGCATTTT. Amino acids: CASSLGSGEETQHF. J is TRBJ1-5 and V is TRBV5-1; D may be TRBD1 (6 bases). This CDR3 has 14 residues. CDR1 SGHRS and CDR2 YFSETQ come from the germline V gene. V was pared by 0 bases and J by 11 bases, with 15 bases between.

The chain has TRBV18 and TRBJ2-7; D unresolved. Trimming pared 1 base from V and 3 bases from J, leaving 10 bases between. The CDR3 sequence is 14 residues long. Germline V gene data show CDR1 as KGHSH and CDR2 as LQKENI. For the CDR3, the DNA is TGTGCCAGCTCACCACAGTTTGCCGGCTACGAGCAGTACTTC. Amino acid sequence: CASSPQFAGYEQYF.

The chain combines TRBV5-1 with TRBJ2-5; TRBD2 matches at 13 bases. J was trimmed by 2 bases and V by 5 bases; bases with no gene match: 6. Germline lookup yields CDR1 SGHRS and CDR2 YFSETQ. The CDR3 extends over 16 amino acids. The CDR3 is CASSVGTSGKQETQYF. CDR3 DNA sequence: TGCGCCAGCAGTGTCGGGACTAGCGGGAAACAAGAGACCCAGTACTTC.

This chain joins TRBV10-1 and TRBJ2-3; 11 positions match TRBD2. Germline V gene sequence: CDR1 WNHNN, CDR2 SYGVQD (reference sequence). V gave up 5 bases and J gave up 5 bases; unmatched junction bases: 6. This CDR3 has 15 residues. CDR3 sequence (DNA): TGCGCCAGCAGTAATAGCGGGGGGGCTGGAGATACGCAGTATTTT. Its protein is CASSNSGGAGDTQYF.

This chain links TRBV3-1 (or the pseudogene TRBV3-2) with TRBJ1-2; 8 positions match TRBD1. This CDR3 region has 13 residues. CDR1 and CDR2 from the germline V gene are LGHDT and YNNKEL (reference sequence). V was clipped by 5 bases and J by 2 bases; unmatched bases: 1. The CDR3 nucleotides read TGTGCCAGCAGCGACAGGGGAAACTATGGCTACACCTTC. It encodes CASSDRGNYGYTF.

The rearrangement links TRBV18 to TRBJ2-7, with 8 nucleotides matching TRBD1. The CDR3 sequence is 16 residues long. The germline V gene encodes CDR1 KGHSH and CDR2 LQKENI. V shed 3 bases and J 2 bases; nucleotides not matched to a gene: 9. Written as DNA, the CDR3 is TGTGCCAGCTCACCTGCTTGGGACAGGAAGACCTACGAGCAGTACTTC. It codes for CASSPAWDRKTYEQYF.